These 27 T cell receptor beta chains came from one sample sequenced in a study of vaccination and CD4 T cells after COVID-19. Sequence data for DNA of cultured CD4+ T cells were generated by the Oncomine TCR Beta short-read assay. TCRdb re-called the PCR reads through MiXCR, storing one row per CDR3 protein. The sample shows about 24,000 distinct CDR3 sequences, roughly 60% of them seen only once. No antigen is known for these receptors. Treatment indicated: roughly 10-day PBMC culture with coronavirus spike peptide pools or control peptides (ViraFEST assay). Source material: CD4+ T cells from blood, cultured in vitro. These receptors originate from a human donor who had recovered from COVID-19.

The J gene is TRBJ1-2, the V gene TRBV20-1; D gene ambiguous. V was clipped by 0 bases and J by 4 bases, with 9 bases between them. This CDR3 has 13 amino acids. The germline V gene encodes CDR1 DFQATT and CDR2 SNEGSKA (reference sequence). As DNA, the CDR3 is TGCAGTGCTAGAGATGTACTGAGCTATGGCTACACCTTC. It encodes CSARDVLSYGYTF.

The table lists this clonotype with a count of one. This rearrangement joins TRBV6-5 to TRBJ1-1; D call uncertain. Germline loops: CDR1 MNHEY, CDR2 SVGAGI. The CDR3 runs to 15 residues. V dropped 0 bases and J dropped 3 bases, with 11 bases sitting between them. The CDR3 loop is CASSYSEVRHTEAFF. The CDR3 DNA reads TGTGCCAGCAGTTACTCAGAAGTACGGCACACTGAAGCTTTCTTT.

This chain connects TRBV7-2 to TRBJ2-1, with D unresolved. Germline V CDR1 and CDR2: SGHTA, FQGNSA. The CDR3 consists of 13 residues. Between the trimmed V and J ends, which lost 6 bases and 7 bases, there was a span of 13 bases. The CDR3 sequence is CASSTERENEQFF. CDR3 coding DNA: TGTGCCAGCAGTACCGAGCGCGAGAATGAGCAGTTCTTC.

This clonotype was counted once. The chain employs TRBV20-1 and TRBJ2-1, with 9 bases aligning to TRBD2. Trimming removed 4 bases from V and 5 bases from J; junction bases left unmatched: 9. CDR1 is DFQATT and CDR2 is SNEGSKA in the germline V gene (reference sequence). There are 15 residues in the CDR3. CDR3 amino acids: CSANLRGRADNEQFF. In nucleotides, the CDR3 is TGCAGTGCTAATTTGCGCGGGAGGGCTGACAATGAGCAGTTCTTC.

The CDR3 loop reads CASSPGTGRSPLHF. Written as DNA, the CDR3 is TGTGCCAGCAGTCCCGGGACAGGGAGGTCACCCCTCCACTTT. This sequence joins TRBV12-3 or TRBV12-4 and TRBJ1-6, with 9 nucleotides matching TRBD1. The CDR3 contains 14 residues. The V segment lost 5 bases and the J segment 10 bases; nucleotides outside the gene matches: 6.

V is TRBV7-6 and J is TRBJ2-7; 8 nucleotides align to TRBD2. The length of the CDR3 is 13 residues. J gave up 4 bases and V 5 bases, and 4 bases lay outside the gene matches. The germline V gene has CDR1 SGHVS and CDR2 FNYEAQ. The DNA for the CDR3 is TGTGCCAGCAGCACGGGGGGGGGATACGAGCAGTACTTC. Translated: CASSTGGGYEQYF.

The V call is TRBV6-1, the J call TRBJ1-1, with 7 bases that match TRBD1. Looked up from germline, CDR1 is MNHNS and CDR2 is SASEGT. V was pared by 10 bases and J by 4 bases, with 15 bases of the junction left unmatched. The CDR3 totals 15 residues. This CDR3 reads CAIRQGISGGTEAFF. The CDR3 DNA sequence: TGTGCCATCCGACAGGGTATCTCTGGGGGCACTGAAGCTTTCTTT.

This clonotype appeared once. This rearrangement joins TRBV19 to TRBJ2-1; 7 bases are shared with TRBD1. This CDR3 comprises 13 residues. CDR1 is LNHDA, CDR2 SQIVND, per germline (reference sequence). V dropped 10 bases and J dropped 6; count of bases not matched to a gene: 9. CDR3 nucleotides: TGTGCCACGAGGGGACAGATGTTCAATGAGCAGTTCTTC. This encodes CATRGQMFNEQFF.

The CDR3 DNA sequence: TGTGCCAGCAGTACCGGGACAGACCAAGAGACCCAGTACTTC. Protein product: CASSTGTDQETQYF. This chain connects TRBV28 to TRBJ2-5; 7 bases match TRBD1. Germline V gives CDR1 MDHEN, CDR2 SYDVKM. V lost 5 bases and J lost 0; bases outside the gene matches: 3. The CDR3 runs 14 residues.

This clonotype is labeled as medium-sized. The genes are TRBV11-1 and TRBJ1-2; 9 bases are shared with TRBD1. J was trimmed by 4 bases and V by 5 bases; bases with no gene match: 8. This CDR3 is 15 amino acids long. Germline V gene sequence: CDR1 SGHAT, CDR2 FQDESV (reference sequence). CDR3 protein: CASSPSGGQGYGYTF. CDR3 bases: TGTGCCAGCAGCCCTTCGGGGGGACAGGGCTATGGCTACACCTTC.

The rearrangement links TRBV12-3 or TRBV12-4 to TRBJ1-1; no clear D. The germline V and J ends were trimmed by 10 bases and 4 bases, with 13 bases remaining between them. The length of the CDR3 is 12 residues. CDR3 region: CATSLGFTEAFF. The CDR3 region has the DNA TGTGCCACCTCCCTGGGTTTCACTGAAGCTTTCTTT.

The chain carries TRBV25-1 and TRBJ1-5, with D hard to call. Trimming pared 3 bases from V and 7 bases from J, leaving 10 bases between. The CDR3 runs 13 residues. Germline loops: CDR1 MGHDK, CDR2 SYGVNS. CDR3 sequence: CASSDTMGQPQHF. The CDR3, as DNA: TGTGCCAGCAGTGACACCATGGGACAGCCCCAGCATTTT.

The chain recombines TRBV24-1 with TRBJ2-2, with 13 bases that match TRBD2. V dropped 3 bases and J dropped 7; count of bases not matched to a gene: 7. The CDR3 loop spans 17 amino acids. Germline loops: CDR1 KGHDR, CDR2 SFDVKD. CDR3 bases: TGTGCCACCAGTGATCCCGGACTAGCGGGAGCCATCGGGGAGCTGTTTTTT. Protein product: CATSDPGLAGAIGELFF.

V gene TRBV20-1 combines with J gene TRBJ2-7; D remains ambiguous. The CDR3 loop spans 13 amino acids. V lost 3 bases, J lost 3 bases, and 12 bases lay in between. The V gene's germline CDR1 is DFQATT and CDR2 SNEGSKA (reference sequence). The CDR3: CSASAFSHYEQYF. CDR3 DNA sequence: TGCAGTGCTAGCGCTTTCTCTCACTACGAGCAGTACTTC.

V gene TRBV7-2 combines with J gene TRBJ1-1; D not resolved. Trimming took off 5 bases at V and 4 bases at J, with 14 bases between the two ends. This CDR3 comprises 14 residues. In germline, CDR1 is SGHTA, CDR2 FQGNSA. CDR3 coding DNA: TGTGCCAGCAGCCCCCATGGGCGGGGCACTGAAGCTTTCTTT. It is translated as CASSPHGRGTEAFF.

The V call is TRBV20-1, the J call TRBJ2-1, with 11 bases identical to TRBD2. CDR3 length equals 16 residues. Germline CDR1 and CDR2: DFQATT and SNEGSKA (reference sequence). With 5 bases clipped from V and 3 bases from J, the junction kept 9 bases outside the gene matches. Here the CDR3 DNA reads TGCAGTGCTTTAGCGGGAGGGCCGTATGGCTACAATGAGCAGTTCTTC. The encoded protein is CSALAGGPYGYNEQFF.

CDR3 amino acids: CASSFYGDYEQYF. For the CDR3, the DNA is TGTGCCAGCAGTTTTTACGGGGACTACGAGCAGTACTTC. The chain is built from TRBV12-3 or TRBV12-4 and TRBJ2-7, with D possibly TRBD2 on 5 matching bases. V gave up 3 bases and J gave up 3 bases, with 9 bases separating them. The length of the CDR3 is 13 residues.

This clonotype occurred a few times. The V call is TRBV20-1, the J call TRBJ1-2, with D unresolved. Trimming took off 4 bases at V and 4 bases at J, with 13 bases between the two ends. Germline V gene sequence: CDR1 DFQATT, CDR2 SNEGSKA (reference sequence). The CDR3 runs to 13 residues. The CDR3 reads CSANSPLGYGYTF. In nucleotides, the CDR3 is TGCAGTGCTAATTCCCCGCTTGGCTATGGCTACACCTTC.

The chain couples TRBV11-2 to TRBJ2-3, with 9 bases fitting TRBD2. The germline CDR1 and CDR2 sequences are SGHAT and FQNNGV. The CDR3 consists of 14 residues. V shed 2 bases, J shed 13 bases, and the junction held 10 bases outside the gene matches. This CDR3 is CASSLPTSGGGKYF. DNA of the CDR3: TGTGCCAGCAGCTTACCGACTAGCGGAGGGGGAAAGTATTTT.

This chain links TRBV2 with TRBJ2-2, with 9 bases identical to TRBD1. CDR1 is SNHLY, CDR2 FYNNEI, per germline. With 5 bases clipped from V and 6 bases from J, the junction kept 13 bases outside the gene matches. CDR3 length equals 17 residues. The CDR3 here is CASSPAGWTGDAGELFF. DNA for the CDR3: TGTGCCAGCAGTCCCGCCGGCTGGACAGGGGACGCCGGGGAGCTGTTTTTT. The complete variable domain, with remaining parts taken from reference TRBV2 and TRBJ2-2, reads EPEVTQTPSHQVTQMGQEVILRCVPISNHLYFYWYRQILGQKVEFLVSFYNNEISEKSEIFDDQFSVERPDGSNFTLKIRSTKLEDSAMYFCASSPAGWTGDAGELFFGEGSRLTVL.

The chain links TRBV24-1 to TRBJ2-3; 13 bases map to TRBD2. The CDR3 runs to 17 residues. V dropped 4 bases and J dropped 6; count of bases not matched to a gene: 9. Germline CDR1 reads KGHDR; CDR2 reads SFDVKD. The CDR3 sequence is CATSDSWGLAGTDTQYF. Here the CDR3 DNA reads TGTGCCACCAGTGACTCTTGGGGACTAGCGGGAACCGATACGCAGTATTTT.

CDR3 protein: CATSRVTGLGNGYTF. CDR3 nucleotides: TGTGCCACCAGCAGAGTGACGGGACTTGGGAACGGCTACACCTTC. The chain is built from TRBV15 and TRBJ1-2, with D possibly being TRBD1 (5 bases). This CDR3 spans 15 amino acids. Trimming took 1 base from V and 8 from J, leaving 17 bases between them. Looked up from germline, CDR1 is LNHNV and CDR2 is YYDKDF (reference sequence). The whole variable domain, filled in from reference TRBV15 and TRBJ1-2, reads DAMVIQNPRYQVTQFGKPVTLSCSQTLNHNVMYWYQQKSSQAPKLLFHYYDKDFNNEADTPDNFQSRRPNTSFCFLDIRSPGLGDTAMYLCATSRVTGLGNGYTFGSGTRLTVV.

The CDR3 loop reads CASSRTQGDPWSPLHF. CDR3 coding DNA: TGCGCCAGCAGCCGAACCCAGGGGGATCCTTGGTCACCCCTCCACTTT. The chain combines TRBV4-1 with TRBJ1-6; 7 bases line up with TRBD1. There are 16 residues in the CDR3. The trim removed 4 bases at V and 10 bases at J, leaving 13 bases unmatched. The germline gives CDR1 MGHRA, CDR2 YSYEKL.

The chain links TRBV2 to TRBJ1-1; D is ambiguous. This CDR3 is 16 amino acids long. The germline CDR1 and CDR2 sequences are SNHLY and FYNNEI. With 7 bases removed from V and 1 base from J, the gap between germline ends came to 19 bases. The CDR3 DNA follows: TGTGCCAGCAACCTAATAAGTGGGTACAGGAACACTGAAGCTTTCTTT. Translating it yields CASNLISGYRNTEAFF. Full variable domain (outside the CDR3, taken from reference TRBV2 and TRBJ1-1): EPEVTQTPSHQVTQMGQEVILRCVPISNHLYFYWYRQILGQKVEFLVSFYNNEISEKSEIFDDQFSVERPDGSNFTLKIRSTKLEDSAMYFCASNLISGYRNTEAFFGQGTRLTVV.

The V call is TRBV20-1, the J call TRBJ2-5, with unresolved D. Deletions cut 6 bases from V and 0 bases from J, with 8 bases between. The germline V gene encodes CDR1 DFQATT and CDR2 SNEGSKA (reference sequence). CDR3 length: 12 amino acids. The DNA of the CDR3 is TGCAGTGCCAGAAGGGACCAAGAGACCCAGTACTTC. Its protein is CSARRDQETQYF.

This chain uses TRBV12-3 or TRBV12-4 with TRBJ1-2, with D perhaps TRBD1 (5 bases). Trimming removed 5 bases at V and 7 bases at J, with 11 bases between. The CDR3 length is 12 residues. The CDR3 is CASSATGGGYTF. DNA for the CDR3: TGTGCCAGCAGTGCCACAGGAGGTGGCTACACCTTC.

The chain employs TRBV20-1 and TRBJ1-6; D is unresolved. This CDR3 has 16 amino acids. Trimming removed 0 bases at V and 8 bases at J, with 17 bases between. Germline V gene data show CDR1 as DFQATT and CDR2 as SNEGSKA (reference sequence). CDR3 sequence: CSARDTPGSQYSPLHF. The CDR3 DNA follows: TGCAGTGCTAGAGATACCCCCGGCTCGCAATATTCACCCCTCCACTTT.